One sample yielded the 22 T cell receptor beta chains listed below, sequenced in a study of OX40 agonist ivuxolimab in advanced cancers. Sequencing was performed with immunoSEQ multiplex PCR; in TCRdb, only in-frame clones are kept and a portion is missing. The table shows 8,500 to 11,000 clones, with over 65% occurring only once. Sequencing used CD4+ or CD8+ T cells sorted from blood, obtained in a trial of the OX40 agonist ivuxolimab. These receptors all stem from an adult with an advanced solid tumor such as melanoma, head and neck, liver or kidney cancer.

V is TRBV18 and J is TRBJ2-7; TRBD1 is a possible D gene (6 bases). V was trimmed by 5 bases and J by 2 bases, leaving 16 bases between them. This CDR3 is 15 amino acids long. From germline, CDR1 is KGHSH and CDR2 LQKENI. Here the CDR3 reads CASSSKTGYAYEQYF. Written as DNA, the CDR3 is TGTGCCAGCTCATCAAAAACAGGGTACGCCTACGAGCAGTACTTC.

The V call is TRBV19, the J call TRBJ2-1; 8 bases map to TRBD1. Germline V lookup: CDR1 LNHDA, CDR2 SQIVND (reference sequence). This CDR3 region has 15 residues. After removal of 3 bases from V and 4 bases from J, the junction contained 5 bases not matched to a gene. The CDR3 region is CASSMRTGMYNEQFF. The DNA of the CDR3 is TGTGCCAGTAGTATGAGGACAGGGATGTACAATGAGCAGTTCTTC.

This clone came up a few times. The chain uses TRBV30 and TRBJ2-2, with 7 bases aligning to TRBD2. The CDR3 runs to 15 residues. CDR1 and CDR2 from the germline V gene are GTSNPN and SVGIG (reference sequence). J was trimmed by 3 bases and V by 1 base; bases with no gene match: 5. CDR3 in DNA: TGTGCCTGGAGTGCGACTAGCTCCCACACCGGGGAGCTGTTTTTT. The encoded protein is CAWSATSSHTGELFF.

This chain connects TRBV2 to TRBJ1-1; D gene unclear. The CDR3 has 13 amino acids. CDR1 and CDR2 (germline): SNHLY, FYNNEI. The V gene lost 4 bases and the J gene lost 1 base, with 7 bases spanning the gap. The CDR3 is CASSVSRNTEAFF. The CDR3 region has the DNA TGTGCCAGCAGTGTGTCCAGGAACACTGAAGCTTTCTTT.

The chain employs TRBV18 and TRBJ2-3, with D maybe TRBD2 (6 bases). V was cut by 3 bases and J by 5 bases, with 9 bases left in between. Germline CDR1 reads KGHSH; CDR2 reads LQKENI. The CDR3 loop spans 13 amino acids. The CDR3 DNA sequence: TGTGCCAGCTCACCTAGCGGAGGAGATACGCAGTATTTT. Its translation is CASSPSGGDTQYF.

J is TRBJ2-7 and V is TRBV6-6; D may be TRBD2 (6 bases). The CDR3 covers 13 residues. The germline CDR1 and CDR2 sequences are MNHNY and SVGAGI (reference sequence). V lost 3 bases and J 2 bases, leaving 8 bases between the germline ends. CDR3 in DNA: TGTGCCAGCAGTTATGGCGGGACCTACGAGCAGTACTTC. Its translation is CASSYGGTYEQYF.

This chain uses TRBV2 with TRBJ1-1; no clear D gene. The CDR3 sequence is 13 residues long. The V and J ends lost 2 bases and 1 base respectively, with 5 bases between them. Germline V gene lookup returns CDR1 SNHLY and CDR2 FYNNEI. The CDR3 is CASSEKGNTEAFF. As DNA, the CDR3 is TGTGCCAGCAGTGAAAAAGGGAACACTGAAGCTTTCTTT.

The chain couples TRBV6-5 to TRBJ2-2, with 7 bases aligning to TRBD1. The CDR3 totals 15 residues. After removal of 2 bases from V and 4 bases from J, the junction contained 4 bases not matched to a gene. CDR1 and CDR2 (germline): MNHEY, SVGAGI. CDR3 DNA sequence: TGTGCCAGCAGTTACGGACAGGCCGGCACCGGGGAGCTGTTTTTT. Amino acid sequence: CASSYGQAGTGELFF.

The V and J genes are TRBV12-5 and TRBJ2-3, with unresolved D. The CDR3 has 12 residues. From germline, CDR1 is LGHNT and CDR2 FRNRAP. Trimming took 6 bases from V and 6 from J, leaving 10 bases between them. Here the CDR3 DNA reads TGTGCTAGTGGCTATGTAGGGGATACGCAGTATTTT. As protein: CASGYVGDTQYF.

The chain is built from TRBV9 and TRBJ1-2; no clear D. Germline-derived CDR1 and CDR2 are SGDLS and YYNGEE. The V end lost 3 bases, the J end lost 4 bases, and 13 bases lay between the germline ends. CDR3 length equals 14 residues. The CDR3: CASSEPGSPYGYTF. The CDR3 DNA reads TGTGCCAGCAGCGAGCCGGGATCCCCCTATGGCTACACCTTC.

The chain combines TRBV27 with TRBJ1-1; 7 positions match TRBD1. This CDR3 comprises 13 residues. Germline V CDR1 and CDR2: MNHEY, SMNVEV (reference sequence). Germline trimming cut 4 bases from V and 4 bases from J; bases unmatched to any gene: 3. The CDR3, as DNA: TGTGCCAGCAGTTGGGGACAGAGCACTGAAGCTTTCTTT. Its translation is CASSWGQSTEAFF.

This sequence joins TRBV4-1 and TRBJ2-1, with 9 bases identical to TRBD2. The CDR3 runs to 15 residues. V shed 3 bases and J 5 bases; nucleotides not matched to a gene: 5. CDR1 is MGHRA, CDR2 YSYEKL, per germline. The CDR3 loop reads CASSHRLAGNNEQFF. CDR3 sequence (DNA): TGCGCCAGCAGCCATAGGCTAGCGGGGAACAATGAGCAGTTCTTC.

The chain employs TRBV7-8 and TRBJ2-7; D is uncertain. CDR1 and CDR2 (germline): SGHVS, FQNEAQ. The V end lost 7 bases, the J end lost 0 bases, and 16 bases lay between the germline ends. The CDR3 is made up of 15 amino acids. The CDR3 sequence is CASTFTRVDSYEQYF. The CDR3 DNA follows: TGTGCCAGCACCTTTACCCGGGTAGACTCCTACGAGCAGTACTTC.

The V and J genes are TRBV28 and TRBJ2-3; D not certain. Trimming left V 7 bases short and J 0 bases short, with 17 bases between. Germline V gives CDR1 MDHEN, CDR2 SYDVKM. This CDR3 is 16 amino acids long. CDR3 sequence reads: CASTLGALRSTDTQYF. The DNA of the CDR3 is TGTGCCAGCACCTTAGGAGCCCTAAGAAGCACAGATACGCAGTATTTT.

This clone was picked up a small number of times. J is TRBJ2-3 and V is TRBV6-1; unclear D gene. Germline CDR1 MNHNS, CDR2 SASEGT. CDR3 length: 15 amino acids. V lost 6 bases to trimming and J lost 4 bases, with 17 bases between them. DNA for the CDR3: TGTGCCAGCAGGGGGTCCGATGGCGGCGCAGATACGCAGTATTTT. This gives the protein CASRGSDGGADTQYF.

The J gene is TRBJ2-1, the V gene TRBV15; 11 bases agree with TRBD2. Trimming at V came to 2 bases and at J to 3 bases, leaving 3 bases not matched to a gene. The CDR3 runs 16 residues. Germline V gene sequence: CDR1 LNHNV, CDR2 YYDKDF (reference sequence). The DNA of the CDR3 is TGTGCCACCAGCAGATCACTAGCGGGAGACTACAATGAGCAGTTCTTC. Translation: CATSRSLAGDYNEQFF.

V gene TRBV5-1 combines with J gene TRBJ2-1; 8 nucleotides agree with TRBD2. The germline CDR1 and CDR2 sequences are SGHRS and YFSETQ. The CDR3 consists of 17 residues. The ends lost 0 bases at V and 5 bases at J; junction bases unmatched: 10. CDR3 sequence reads: CASSLAEGGRTNNEQFF. The CDR3 region has the DNA TGCGCCAGCAGCTTGGCCGAGGGCGGGAGGACTAACAATGAGCAGTTCTTC. Using reference TRBV5-1 and TRBJ2-1 for the parts outside the CDR3, the full variable domain is KAGVTQTPRYLIKTRGQQVTLSCSPISGHRSVSWYQQTPGQGLQFLFEYFSETQRNKGNFPGRFSGRQFSNSRSEMNVSTLELGDSALYLCASSLAEGGRTNNEQFFGPGTRLTVL.

The chain combines TRBV29-1 with TRBJ2-5, with 11 bases fitting TRBD2. This CDR3 contains 17 residues. Germline trimming cut 2 bases from V and 5 bases from J; bases unmatched to any gene: 13. Per germline, CDR1 SQVTM and CDR2 ANQGSEA. Here the CDR3 DNA reads TGCAGCGTTGAATGGGTGACTAGCGGGATTTCGCGGGAGACCCAGTACTTC. Translation: CSVEWVTSGISRETQYF.

The V and J genes are TRBV28 and TRBJ2-7; the match to TRBD1 covers 7 bases. Germline CDR1 MDHEN, CDR2 SYDVKM. V lost 1 base to trimming and J lost 0 bases; unmatched junction nucleotides: 12. The CDR3 runs to 18 residues. CDR3 residues: CASSLLGPSGTASYEQYF. The DNA of the CDR3 is TGTGCCAGCAGTTTATTAGGTCCTTCCGGGACAGCCTCCTACGAGCAGTACTTC. The full variable domain, with the rest looked up from reference TRBV28 and TRBJ2-7, is DVKVTQSSRYLVKRTGEKVFLECVQDMDHENMFWYRQDPGLGLRLIYFSYDVKMKEKGDIPEGYSVSREKKERFSLILESASTNQTSMYLCASSLLGPSGTASYEQYFGPGTRLTVT.

V usage is TRBV5-1 and J usage is TRBJ2-7; D remains unclear. Germline CDR1 reads SGHRS; CDR2 reads YFSETQ. The CDR3 has 13 amino acids. Trimming removed 3 bases at V and 2 bases at J, with 9 bases between. The CDR3 DNA reads TGCGCCAGCAGCTCCGGGTTTCCCTACGAGCAGTACTTC. It is translated as CASSSGFPYEQYF.

This sequence joins TRBV5-6 and TRBJ1-4; no firm D call. This CDR3 has 16 amino acids. Germline V gene sequence: CDR1 SGHDT, CDR2 YYEEEE. V lost 0 bases, J lost 8 bases, and 17 bases lay in between. CDR3 nucleotides: TGTGCCAGCAGCTTGGCCAGCACTCCTAGAGGGGAAAAACTGTTTTTT. As protein: CASSLASTPRGEKLFF.

The V gene is TRBV25-1, the J gene TRBJ2-1; 8 bases are a match to TRBD2. The CDR3 contains 18 residues. CDR1 is MGHDK and CDR2 is SYGVNS in the germline V gene. The V and J ends lost 4 bases and 2 bases, in that order; junction bases with no gene match: 13. DNA of the CDR3: TGTGCCAGCAGTGGAAGGGAGCGGGAGTATTTGGCCTACAATGAGCAGTTCTTC. As protein: CASSGREREYLAYNEQFF.